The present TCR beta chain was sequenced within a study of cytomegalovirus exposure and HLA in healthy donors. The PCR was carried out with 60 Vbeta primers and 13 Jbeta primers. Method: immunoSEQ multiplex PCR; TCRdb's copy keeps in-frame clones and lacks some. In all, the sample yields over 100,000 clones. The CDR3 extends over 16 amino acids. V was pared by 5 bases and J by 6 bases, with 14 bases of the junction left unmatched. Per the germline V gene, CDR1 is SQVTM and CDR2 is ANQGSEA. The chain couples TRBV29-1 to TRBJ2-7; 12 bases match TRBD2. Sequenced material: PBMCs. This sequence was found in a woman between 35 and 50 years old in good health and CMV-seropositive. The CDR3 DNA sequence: TGCAGCGTTAGACTAGCGGGGGCGGAAGGATTTCGCGAGCAGTACTTC. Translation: CSVRLAGAEGFREQYF.